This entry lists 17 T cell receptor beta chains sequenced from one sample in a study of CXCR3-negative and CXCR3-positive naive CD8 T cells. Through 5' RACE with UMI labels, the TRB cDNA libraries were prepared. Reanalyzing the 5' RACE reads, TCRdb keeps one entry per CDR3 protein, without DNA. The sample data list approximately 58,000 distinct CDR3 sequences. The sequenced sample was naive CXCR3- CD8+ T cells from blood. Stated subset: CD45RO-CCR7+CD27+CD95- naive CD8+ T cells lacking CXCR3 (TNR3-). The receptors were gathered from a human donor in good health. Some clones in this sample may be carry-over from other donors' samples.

The CDR3: CASRRQTGTGPDTEAFF. The rearrangement uses TRBV12-3 or TRBV12-4 and TRBJ1-1; TCRdb's assignment of TRBD1 cannot be checked, as there is no DNA. The CDR3 has 17 residues.

The chain's CDR3 is CASSGTSGGIADTQYF. The rearrangement links TRBV7-8 to TRBJ2-3; TCRdb designates TRBD2, a call that cannot be tested without DNA. CDR1 SGHVS and CDR2 FQNEAQ come from the germline V gene. The CDR3 is 16 residues long.

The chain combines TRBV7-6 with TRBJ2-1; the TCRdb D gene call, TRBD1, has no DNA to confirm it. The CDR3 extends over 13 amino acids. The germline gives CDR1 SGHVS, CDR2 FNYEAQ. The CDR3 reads CASSSQGSPEQFF. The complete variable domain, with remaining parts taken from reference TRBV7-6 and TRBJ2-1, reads GAGVSQSPRYKVTKRGQDVALRCDPISGHVSLYWYRQALGQGPEFLTYFNYEAQQDKSGLPNDRFSAERPEGSISTLTIQRTEQRDSAMYRCASSSQGSPEQFFGPGTRLTVL.

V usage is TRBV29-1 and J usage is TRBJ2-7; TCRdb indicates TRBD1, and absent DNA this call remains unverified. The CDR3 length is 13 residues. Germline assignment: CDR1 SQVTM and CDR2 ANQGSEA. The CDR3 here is CSVESQVEYEQYF.

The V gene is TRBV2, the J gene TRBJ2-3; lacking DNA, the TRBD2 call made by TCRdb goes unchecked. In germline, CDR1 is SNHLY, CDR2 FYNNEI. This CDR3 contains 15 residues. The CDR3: CASKPSGLSADTQYF.

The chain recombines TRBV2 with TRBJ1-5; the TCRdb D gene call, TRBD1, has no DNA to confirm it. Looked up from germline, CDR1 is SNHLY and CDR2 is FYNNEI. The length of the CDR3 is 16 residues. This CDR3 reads CASSAMGHWSNQPQHF.

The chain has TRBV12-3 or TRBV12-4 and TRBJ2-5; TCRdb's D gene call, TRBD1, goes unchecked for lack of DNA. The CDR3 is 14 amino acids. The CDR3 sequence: CASSFGGGRETQYF.

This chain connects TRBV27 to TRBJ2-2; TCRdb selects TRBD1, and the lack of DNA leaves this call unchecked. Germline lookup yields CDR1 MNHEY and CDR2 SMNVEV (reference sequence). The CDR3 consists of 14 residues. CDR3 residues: CASKDSFNTGELFF.

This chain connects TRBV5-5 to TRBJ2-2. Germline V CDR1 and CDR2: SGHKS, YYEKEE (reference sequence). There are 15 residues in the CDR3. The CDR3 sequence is CASSLTHENTGELFF.

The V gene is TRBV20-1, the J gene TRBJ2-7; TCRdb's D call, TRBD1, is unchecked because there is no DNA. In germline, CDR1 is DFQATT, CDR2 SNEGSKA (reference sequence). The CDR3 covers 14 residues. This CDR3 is CSASTSGGVYEQYF.

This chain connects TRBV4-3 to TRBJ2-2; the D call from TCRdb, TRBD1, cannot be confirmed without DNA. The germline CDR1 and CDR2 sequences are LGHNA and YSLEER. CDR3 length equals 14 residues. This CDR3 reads CASSQDRGIGELFF.

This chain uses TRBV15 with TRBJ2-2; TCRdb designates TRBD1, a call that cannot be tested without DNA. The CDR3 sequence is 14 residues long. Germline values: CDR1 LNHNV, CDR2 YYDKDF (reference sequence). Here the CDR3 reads CATSRSGNTGELFF.

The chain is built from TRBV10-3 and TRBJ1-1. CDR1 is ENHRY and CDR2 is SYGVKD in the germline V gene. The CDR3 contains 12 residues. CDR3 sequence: CAIRTGSTEAFF.

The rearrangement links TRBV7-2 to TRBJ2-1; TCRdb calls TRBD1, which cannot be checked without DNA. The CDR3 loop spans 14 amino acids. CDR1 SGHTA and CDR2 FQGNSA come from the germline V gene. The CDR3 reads CASSLEGGQDKQFF.

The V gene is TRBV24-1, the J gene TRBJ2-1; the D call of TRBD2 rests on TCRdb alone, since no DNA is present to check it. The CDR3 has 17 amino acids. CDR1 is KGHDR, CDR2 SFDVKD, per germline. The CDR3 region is CATLLTSGVLLVNEQFF.

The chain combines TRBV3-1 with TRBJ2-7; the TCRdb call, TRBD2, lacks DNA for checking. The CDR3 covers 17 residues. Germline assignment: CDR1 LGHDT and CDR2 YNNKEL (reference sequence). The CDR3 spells CASSQDAGLAVRGEQYF.

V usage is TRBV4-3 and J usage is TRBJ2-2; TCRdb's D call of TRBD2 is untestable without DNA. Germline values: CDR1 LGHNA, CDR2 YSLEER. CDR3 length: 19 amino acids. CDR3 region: CASSQEGVGLAGNTGELFF.